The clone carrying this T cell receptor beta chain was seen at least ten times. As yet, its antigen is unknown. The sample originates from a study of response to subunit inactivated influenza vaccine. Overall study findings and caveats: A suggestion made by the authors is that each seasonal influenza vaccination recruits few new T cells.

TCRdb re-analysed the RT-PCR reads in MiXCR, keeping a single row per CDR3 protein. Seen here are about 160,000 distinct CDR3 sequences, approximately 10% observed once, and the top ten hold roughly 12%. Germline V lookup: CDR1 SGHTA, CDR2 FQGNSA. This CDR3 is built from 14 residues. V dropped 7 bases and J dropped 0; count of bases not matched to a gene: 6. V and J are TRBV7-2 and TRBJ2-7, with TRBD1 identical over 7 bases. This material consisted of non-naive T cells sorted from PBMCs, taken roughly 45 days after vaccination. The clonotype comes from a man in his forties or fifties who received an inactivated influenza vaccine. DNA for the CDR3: TGTGCCAGCAAAAAGGACAGGCTCTCCTACGAGCAGTACTTC. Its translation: CASKKDRLSYEQYF.